This T cell receptor beta chain appears in the sequencing data of a study of a mutant IDH1 vaccine in newly diagnosed glioma. Study information: Either 4-6 weeks after radiotherapy alone or alongside temozolomide, vaccination was begun. Treated patients showed a male proportion of around 62%, a female proportion of 37.5%, and a mean age of approximately 40 years. Patients got radiotherapy, temozolomide, or both beforehand, and most got both. Regarding the study as a whole: Among all patients, vaccine-induced immune responses occurred in 85% to 95%.

Remarks on this clone: Its antigen is unknown.

The germline CDR1 and CDR2 sequences are LNHDA and SQIVND (reference sequence). Trimming pared 4 bases from V and 5 bases from J, leaving 17 bases between. The CDR3 runs to 15 residues. Profiled with immunoSEQ multiplex PCR; TCRdb holds only in-frame clones, not every one. The table includes around 44,000 clones, 70% to 85% detected once. Time point here: week 35, safety follow-up. In the vaccine, a single dose held 300 ug of the mutant IDH1 20-mer peptide, along with topical imiquimod. The chain recombines TRBV19 with TRBJ1-2; maybe TRBD1 (5 bases). This receptor was identified in a man in his forties with glioma. This material consisted of PBMCs, taken from a glioma patient whose treatment included an IDH1 peptide vaccine. Here the CDR3 reads CASSTGSRVWYGYTF. The CDR3 nucleotides read TGTGCCAGTAGTACCGGGAGCAGGGTCTGGTATGGCTACACCTTC.